This TCR beta chain was sequenced in a study of blood T cell repertoires in COVID-19 (dated by TCRdb to the early 2020s). Turning to the overall study: The collaborator samples originated in the United States, Italy and Spain and spanned the acute and convalescent phases of COVID-19. The material from the prospective study consisted of cDNA or gDNA derived from T cells, B-cell-depleted T cells, or PBMCs. The dataset comprised deeply sampled blood TCRbeta repertoires from subjects exposed to, actively infected with, or recovered from COVID-19. The repertoires were released in a freely available public database meant as a resource for research on the immune response to SARS-CoV-2. The samples were drawn from the first 160 participants of the ongoing ImmuneRACE study and from some 1,300 subjects provided by 6 global collaborators. Nearly every sample came with metadata listing a de-identified subject ID, COVID-19 status, age in years and sex. Where available, HLA class I and class II types were obtained from metadata supplied by the sample provider rather than from assay-based typing. Summary of the overall study and its limitations: Clinical and demographic metadata were provided uncurated, with the amount varying by source and participant.

The immunoSEQ Assay, a bias-controlled multiplex PCR, was used to amplify TCRbeta CDR3 regions from genomic DNA. The study's own analysis went as follows. The number of nucleated cells in each sample was estimated by amplification of reference gene primers within the assay. Sequence reads were collapsed and filtered to measure the absolute abundance of every unique TCRbeta CDR3 rearrangement. For each sample, productive Simpson clonality was calculated by taking the square root of Simpson's diversity index across productive rearrangements. TCRdb obtained this table from immuneACCESS and retained in-frame rearrangements with V and J assigned. These tables miss some clones; where compared with another copy, unresolved V genes account for less than half of the shortfall, and the remainder is unexplained. That table supplies the V and J calls and clone size; D and trimming were determined from the DNA. Within this sample are roughly 200,000 clones, with about nine tenths of them counted one time only. The ten top clones hold around 7% of the sample.

For this clone: Its binding antigen is unknown. No quality values exist for individual bases; no much larger clone is one base distant.

CDR1 and CDR2, looked up from the germline V gene, are MNHEY and SVGAGI. V lost 6 bases and J lost 5 bases; the stretch between them is 13 bases long. The CDR3 runs 14 amino acids, cysteine and phenylalanine included. Just the 42-base CDR3 DNA is kept, in frame starting at base 1. Each collaborating institution followed its own protocols to collect whole blood in K2EDTA tubes. For TCRbeta analysis, collaborators shipped samples in one of three forms: frozen whole blood, isolated PBMCs, or DNA extracted from either of those sample types. This receptor chain uses TRBV6-5 and TRBJ1-4; the D region possibly corresponds to TRBD1 (5 bases align). Input material: peripheral blood. The sequence derives from a middle-aged man with acute or convalescent COVID-19. In nucleotide form, the sequence is TGTGCCAGCAGAGGGGTTGGCCGGAATGAAAAACTGTTTTTT. It is translated as CASRGVGRNEKLFF.